The 13 T cell receptor beta chains below come from one sample, sequenced in a study of identical twins. TCRdb analysed the 5' RACE reads with MiXCR anew, one entry per CDR3 protein. The profile shows some 460,000 distinct CDR3 sequences, over 12% of them singletons. This sample was also put to use in a study of yellow fever vaccine responses in identical twins.

The sample consisted of CD4+ T cells sorted from blood. Every receptor here comes from a woman aged 18-29 years in good health.

The table lists this clonotype with many counts. The chain links TRBV5-1 to TRBJ2-5; perhaps TRBD1 as D (6 bases). Trimming took off 4 bases at V and 5 bases at J, with 12 bases between the two ends. This CDR3 spans 13 amino acids. CDR1 and CDR2 from the germline V gene are SGHRS and YFSETQ. The CDR3 sequence is CASSLVGAETQYF. CDR3 DNA sequence: TGCGCCAGCAGCCTGGTGGGGGCGGAGACCCAGTACTTC.

In its sample, this clonotype was seen a few times. This chain connects TRBV5-6 to TRBJ2-2; 7 positions agree with TRBD1. Germline loops: CDR1 SGHDT, CDR2 YYEEEE. The CDR3 is made up of 16 amino acids. V gave up 4 bases and J gave up 6 bases; unmatched junction bases: 12. The CDR3, as DNA: TGTGCCAGCAGCCTAGACAGGGTCTTTGGGGCCGGGGAGCTGTTTTTT. It translates to CASSLDRVFGAGELFF.

The CDR3 coding sequence is TGTGCCAGCAGCCCCAGCCTCGGTTTTAGCTCCTACGAGCAGTACTTC. Its translation is CASSPSLGFSSYEQYF. The chain has TRBV28 and TRBJ2-7; no clear D. This CDR3 is 16 amino acids long. Germline V CDR1 and CDR2: MDHEN, SYDVKM. V lost 6 bases to trimming and J lost 0 bases, with 18 bases between them.

A few counts support this clonotype. The rearrangement uses TRBV6-1 and TRBJ1-2; D unclear. CDR1 MNHNS and CDR2 SASEGT come from the germline V gene. Between the trimmed V and J ends, which lost 5 bases and 8 bases, there was a span of 15 bases. The CDR3 sequence is 13 residues long. CDR3 sequence: CASSPDVPAGYTF. The CDR3 DNA reads as TGTGCCAGCAGTCCCGACGTTCCCGCGGGCTACACCTTC.

V usage is TRBV10-3 and J usage is TRBJ2-3; D tentatively reads TRBD1 or TRBD2 (5 bases each). The CDR3 totals 17 residues. V shed 0 bases and J shed 4 bases, with 17 bases lying between them. Germline V gene lookup returns CDR1 ENHRY and CDR2 SYGVKD. Written as DNA, the CDR3 is TGTGCCATCAGTGAGTCGGGACCCTCTGGGCGATCAGATACGCAGTATTTT. Its translation is CAISESGPSGRSDTQYF.

This clonotype has more than one count but fewer than ten. V and J are TRBV12-3 or TRBV12-4 and TRBJ1-1, with D perhaps matching TRBD1 (5 bases). Between the trimmed V and J ends, which lost 3 bases and 1 base, there was a span of 9 bases. The CDR3 has 14 residues. The CDR3 region has the DNA TGTGCCAGCAGTTTGAAGGGGTGGAACACTGAAGCTTTCTTT. As protein: CASSLKGWNTEAFF.

This clonotype was detected a few times. The V and J genes are TRBV7-2 and TRBJ1-5, with D maybe TRBD1 (6 bases). There are 13 residues in the CDR3. V shed 6 bases and J shed 8 bases, with 14 bases lying between them. Germline V lookup: CDR1 SGHTA, CDR2 FQGNSA. CDR3: CASSRGGSEPQHF. The CDR3 nucleotides read TGTGCCAGCAGTAGGGGGGGCTCCGAGCCCCAGCATTTT.

This clonotype was found a few times. The chain is built from TRBV20-1 and TRBJ2-3, with TRBD2 matching 11 bases. The CDR3 is 15 residues long. Per the germline V gene, CDR1 is DFQATT and CDR2 is SNEGSKA (reference sequence). The trim removed 1 base at V and 6 bases at J, leaving 6 bases unmatched. This chain's CDR3 is CSARGPSGRSDTQYF. In DNA, the CDR3 is TGCAGTGCTAGAGGGCCTAGCGGGAGGTCCGATACGCAGTATTTT.

This clonotype showed up many times. The chain uses TRBV6-1 and TRBJ1-1, with 7 bases that match TRBD1. Unmatched junction bases numbered 10, after V lost 4 bases and J lost 5 bases. The germline V gene has CDR1 MNHNS and CDR2 SASEGT. CDR3 length: 15 residues. The CDR3 DNA is TGTGCCAGCAGTGCCGACCGGGACAGAGGAACTGAAGCTTTCTTT. It codes for CASSADRDRGTEAFF.

This clonotype was detected only once. The chain joins TRBV25-1 to TRBJ2-2; 7 positions agree with TRBD1. This CDR3 has 14 residues. Unmatched junction bases numbered 0, after V lost 2 bases and J lost 3 bases. The germline V gene has CDR1 MGHDK and CDR2 SYGVNS. Here the CDR3 DNA reads TGTGCCAGCAGTGAAGGACAGGACACCGGGGAGCTGTTTTTT. Protein: CASSEGQDTGELFF.

This clonotype was picked up a small number of times. J is TRBJ2-2 and V is TRBV6-5, with D unresolved. V gave up 2 bases and J gave up 0 bases, with 10 bases separating them. The germline V gene has CDR1 MNHEY and CDR2 SVGAGI. The CDR3 is 16 amino acids. CDR3 sequence: CASSYRTVANTGELFF. The CDR3, as DNA: TGTGCCAGCAGTTACCGGACCGTCGCGAACACCGGGGAGCTGTTTTTT.

Only a few counts were recorded for this clonotype. The gene calls are TRBV28 and TRBJ1-4; the D gene is possibly TRBD1 (5 bases). V lost 5 bases and J 6 bases, leaving 13 bases between the germline ends. Germline assignment: CDR1 MDHEN and CDR2 SYDVKM. The CDR3 length is 14 residues. CDR3 bases: TGTGCCAGCAGTACCGGGACGTTGGATGAAAAACTGTTTTTT. As protein: CASSTGTLDEKLFF.

This clonotype was found many times. The chain couples TRBV29-1 to TRBJ2-7, with a possible D match to TRBD1 (5 bases). The CDR3 sequence is 17 residues long. The germline CDR1 and CDR2 sequences are SQVTM and ANQGSEA. Trimming shortened V by 0 bases and J by 1 base, and 19 bases separated the two germline ends. The CDR3: CSVEDRSRTRVSYEQYF. CDR3 in DNA: TGCAGCGTTGAAGATAGGAGTAGGACAAGGGTTTCCTACGAGCAGTACTTC.